The 12 T cell receptor beta chains in this list originate from one sample, sequenced in a study of T cells in Graves' hyperthyroidism and ophthalmopathy. Amplification of TCR beta CDR3 regions was performed using RNA transcripts as template. In the first-round RT-PCR of the TCR CDR3, the HTBI primer set was used. TCRdb recomputed calls from the multiplex PCR reads with MiXCR, one row per CDR3 protein. The table includes approximately 360,000 distinct CDR3 sequences, more than 15% detected once. The sequenced sample was blood. Every receptor here comes from a young woman with Graves' hyperthyroidism that later progressed to Graves' ophthalmopathy.

This clonotype was observed at least ten times. V and J are TRBV6-6 and TRBJ2-7, with D possibly being TRBD1 or TRBD2 (5 bases each). The ends were cut back, 2 bases at V and 3 bases at J, with 8 bases in the middle. CDR1 is MNHNY, CDR2 SVGAGI, per germline (reference sequence). The CDR3 consists of 13 residues. CDR3 protein: CASSYRGGYEQYF. The CDR3, as DNA: TGTGCCAGCAGTTACCGGGGCGGCTACGAGCAGTACTTC.

This clonotype was seen only a few times. The J gene is TRBJ2-3, the V gene TRBV24-1; D possibly corresponds to TRBD1 (6 bases). V dropped 5 bases and J dropped 2 bases, with 10 bases sitting between them. Germline CDR1 KGHDR, CDR2 SFDVKD. The CDR3 sequence is 14 residues long. The CDR3 nucleotides read TGTGCCACCAGTGGCGCAGGGGACACAGATACGCAGTATTTT. It codes for CATSGAGDTDTQYF.

The chain links TRBV19 to TRBJ2-7; D is perhaps TRBD2 (5 bases). Deletions cut 6 bases from V and 5 bases from J, with 11 bases between. This CDR3 contains 12 residues. Looked up from germline, CDR1 is LNHDA and CDR2 is SQIVND (reference sequence). CDR3 loop: CASSPNGDEQYF. CDR3 nucleotides: TGTGCCAGTAGCCCGAACGGGGACGAGCAGTACTTC.

The chain carries TRBV11-2 and TRBJ2-5; possibly TRBD1 for D (6 bases). The ends were cut back, 3 bases at V and 2 bases at J, with 13 bases in the middle. The CDR3 covers 15 residues. The germline CDR1 and CDR2 sequences are SGHAT and FQNNGV. CDR3 sequence reads: CASSFAWTEQETQYF. The CDR3 region has the DNA TGTGCCAGCAGCTTCGCGTGGACAGAGCAAGAGACCCAGTACTTC.

This clonotype was counted many times. The V gene is TRBV30, the J gene TRBJ1-2; D is unclear. Germline CDR1 reads GTSNPN; CDR2 reads SVGIG (reference sequence). The V end was cut by 0 bases, the J end by 7 bases, with 9 bases between. The length of the CDR3 is 12 residues. The CDR3 DNA sequence: TGTGCCTGGAGTGTTTCTGGAGGTGGCTACACCTTC. Amino acid sequence: CAWSVSGGGYTF.

This clonotype was seen many times. This chain joins TRBV7-2 and TRBJ2-3; 12 bases map to TRBD2. Looked up from germline, CDR1 is SGHTA and CDR2 is FQGNSA. CDR3 length equals 16 residues. The V gene end was trimmed by 3 bases and the J gene end by 4 bases; junction bases not matched to a gene: 5. The CDR3 loop reads CASSLQPSGRADTQYF. CDR3 DNA: TGTGCCAGCAGCTTGCAGCCTAGCGGGAGGGCAGATACGCAGTATTTT.

The J gene is TRBJ1-5, the V gene TRBV20-1; TRBD1 might be the D (6 bases). V was cut by 4 bases and J by 5 bases, with 36 bases left in between. The germline CDR1 and CDR2 sequences are DFQATT and SNEGSKA (reference sequence). There are 21 residues in the CDR3. The DNA of the CDR3 is TGCAGTGCTATTAAACCCCCCCCCCCTCCTGCCTGGGCAGGGGATTATCAGCCCCAGCATTTT. It translates to CSAIKPPPPPAWAGDYQPQHF.

The chain links TRBV19 to TRBJ2-7; TRBD2 aligns across 11 bases. The CDR3 spans 16 residues. Trimming removed 5 bases from V and 7 bases from J; junction bases left unmatched: 13. CDR1 and CDR2 from the germline V gene are LNHDA and SQIVND (reference sequence). CDR3 protein: CASSVTGTSGVREQYF. The CDR3 coding sequence is TGTGCCAGTAGTGTAACCGGGACTAGCGGAGTTCGAGAGCAGTACTTC.

This clonotype was seen only a few times. V is TRBV19 and J is TRBJ1-1; D is undetermined. The CDR3 extends over 13 amino acids. Germline V gives CDR1 LNHDA, CDR2 SQIVND (reference sequence). Trimming left V 6 bases short and J 5 bases short, with 13 bases between. The CDR3 DNA follows: TGTGCCAGTAGCGTGGGTCTTTGGACTGAAGCTTTCTTT. This translates into CASSVGLWTEAFF.

Many counts were recorded for this clonotype. The V call is TRBV18, the J call TRBJ1-1; tentative D call: TRBD1 (5 bases). Trimming cost V 2 bases and J 1 base, with 14 bases left between them. This CDR3 is 16 amino acids long. The germline V gene has CDR1 KGHSH and CDR2 LQKENI. Here the CDR3 DNA reads TGTGCCAGCTCACCATTAATGGGGCACGAGAACACTGAAGCTTTCTTT. Protein product: CASSPLMGHENTEAFF. Supplemented by reference TRBV18 and TRBJ1-1, the full variable domain reads NAGVMQNPRHLVRRRGQEARLRCSPMKGHSHVYWYRQLPEEGLKFMVYLQKENIIDESGMPKERFSAEFPKEGPSILRIQQVVRGDSAAYFCASSPLMGHENTEAFFGQGTRLTVV.

This clonotype was detected only a few times. The chain employs TRBV24-1 and TRBJ2-3; D is perhaps TRBD1 or TRBD2 (5 bases each). The germline V gene has CDR1 KGHDR and CDR2 SFDVKD. Trimming stripped 0 bases from V and 8 bases from J, with 17 bases between. The CDR3 is 16 residues long. Written as DNA, the CDR3 is TGTGCCACCAGTGATTTGCGGGTAGGGGACCAGGGTACGCAGTATTTT. Protein product: CATSDLRVGDQGTQYF.

This clonotype came up a few times. This sequence joins TRBV5-1 and TRBJ2-2; the match to TRBD2 covers 10 bases. The CDR3 is 16 residues long. Per the germline V gene, CDR1 is SGHRS and CDR2 is YFSETQ. V dropped 2 bases and J dropped 7; count of bases not matched to a gene: 8. The CDR3 DNA is TGCGCCAGCAGCTTCCGGACTAGCGGAGAAAGCGGGGAGCTGTTTTTT. This gives the protein CASSFRTSGESGELFF.